These 14 T cell receptor beta chains originate from one sample sequenced in a study of T cell responses to AZD1222 COVID-19 vaccine. Clones were read by immunoSEQ multiplex PCR, and TCRdb kept only the in-frame ones, dropping some. This sample carries over 100,000 clones, about nine tenths of them seen once, and the ten largest clones take approximately 2.6%. Specimen: peripheral blood, collected 28 days after the second AZD1222 dose. The source is an adult who received the AZD1222 COVID-19 vaccine.

The rearrangement links TRBV12-3 or TRBV12-4 to TRBJ1-2; D gene unclear. The CDR3 sequence is 13 residues long. The germline V and J ends were trimmed by 2 bases and 4 bases, with 8 bases remaining between them. The CDR3 sequence: CASSLQMSYGYTF. CDR3 DNA sequence: TGTGCCAGCAGTTTACAGATGAGCTATGGCTACACCTTC.

The chain links TRBV5-1 to TRBJ2-1; D remains unclear. This CDR3 has 13 residues. Germline loops: CDR1 SGHRS, CDR2 YFSETQ. Trimming pared 2 bases from V and 6 bases from J, leaving 9 bases between. In nucleotides, the CDR3 is TGCGCCAGCAGCTTTGGAAGATCCAATGAGCAGTTCTTC. Its protein is CASSFGRSNEQFF.

The chain employs TRBV5-4 and TRBJ2-5; a possible D gene is TRBD2 (5 bases). CDR1 and CDR2 from the germline V gene are SGHNT and YYREEE (reference sequence). This CDR3 spans 15 amino acids. V was clipped by 0 bases and J by 5 bases, with 14 bases between them. CDR3 DNA: TGTGCCAGCAGCTTGGACGCCATGAGGGCGGAGACCCAGTACTTC. Residues: CASSLDAMRAETQYF.

The chain carries TRBV11-2 and TRBJ2-2, with a weak D call TRBD2 (6 bases). V lost 5 bases and J lost 7, with 14 bases in between. CDR1 SGHAT and CDR2 FQNNGV come from the germline V gene. The CDR3 runs 14 residues. The CDR3 DNA reads as TGTGCCAGCAGCCCGAGCGCGGGGAACGGGGAGCTGTTTTTT. Protein product: CASSPSAGNGELFF.

The V call is TRBV11-2, the J call TRBJ1-2; no clear D gene. The CDR3 is made up of 16 amino acids. Trimming pared 4 bases from V and 3 bases from J, leaving 18 bases between. CDR1 and CDR2 (germline): SGHAT, FQNNGV. CDR3 sequence reads: CASSSSRRASHYGYTF. CDR3 coding DNA: TGTGCCAGCAGCTCCTCAAGGAGGGCCTCCCACTATGGCTACACCTTC. Filled out from reference TRBV11-2 and TRBJ1-2, the complete variable domain reads EAGVAQSPRYKIIEKRQSVAFWCNPISGHATLYWYQQILGQGPKLLIQFQNNGVVDDSQLPKDRFSAERLKGVDSTLKIQPAKLEDSAVYLCASSSSRRASHYGYTFGSGTRLTVV.

This clone was recorded once. The identical CDR3 is also encoded by other nucleotide sequences in the sample. This chain connects TRBV7-9 to TRBJ1-6; the match to TRBD1 covers 10 bases. After removal of 3 bases from V and 3 bases from J, the junction contained 2 bases not matched to a gene. CDR3 size: 16 residues. Germline CDR1 SEHNR, CDR2 FQNEAQ (reference sequence). The CDR3, as DNA: TGTGCCAGCAGCTTGGGACAGGGGTTCTATAATTCACCCCTCCACTTT. It translates to CASSLGQGFYNSPLHF.

V is TRBV4-3 and J is TRBJ1-3; D is ambiguous. The germline gives CDR1 LGHNA, CDR2 YSLEER. CDR3 length equals 15 residues. V was shortened by 1 base and J by 0 bases, with 7 bases between the two germline ends. CDR3 sequence (DNA): TGCGCCAGCAGCCAAGGGACGGTCTCTGGAAACACCATATATTTT. Its protein is CASSQGTVSGNTIYF.

This sequence joins TRBV15 and TRBJ1-1; a possible D gene is TRBD1 (5 bases). The CDR3 loop spans 14 amino acids. The germline CDR1 and CDR2 sequences are LNHNV and YYDKDF (reference sequence). Trimming left V 5 bases short and J 0 bases short, with 10 bases between. CDR3 region: CATSARGVNTEAFF. Written as DNA, the CDR3 is TGTGCCACCAGCGCCCGAGGGGTGAACACTGAAGCTTTCTTT.

This sequence joins TRBV7-3 and TRBJ1-5; D gene uncertain. Germline values: CDR1 SGHTA, CDR2 FQGTGA. This CDR3 is built from 13 residues. Trimming cost V 2 bases and J 3 bases, with 5 bases left between them. The DNA for the CDR3 is TGTGCCAGCAGCTTAGGCCCCAATCAGCCCCAGCATTTT. Its translation: CASSLGPNQPQHF.

On this clone: The same CDR3 is also encoded by other DNA sequences in this sample. The chain joins TRBV27 to TRBJ1-5, with D maybe TRBD1 (5 bases). V was clipped by 0 bases and J by 2 bases, with 5 bases between them. This CDR3 comprises 14 residues. Germline V gene sequence: CDR1 MNHEY, CDR2 SMNVEV (reference sequence). In DNA, the CDR3 is TGTGCCAGCAGTTTATCAGGGGGCAATCAGCCCCAGCATTTT. Translating gives CASSLSGGNQPQHF.

Of note for this clone: Distinct nucleotide sequences in the sample also encode this CDR3. The chain is built from TRBV9 and TRBJ2-3, with 7 bases lining up with TRBD2. The CDR3 covers 16 residues. After removal of 2 bases from V and 1 base from J, the junction contained 7 bases not matched to a gene. Germline-derived CDR1 and CDR2 are SGDLS and YYNGEE. The CDR3 loop reads CASSVGLAGGTDTQYF. As DNA, the CDR3 is TGTGCCAGCAGCGTGGGTCTGGCGGGAGGCACAGATACGCAGTATTTT.

J is TRBJ1-5 and V is TRBV6-5, with D possibly TRBD1 on 5 matching bases. The germline V gene has CDR1 MNHEY and CDR2 SVGAGI. This CDR3 is 15 amino acids long. With 0 bases removed from V and 9 bases from J, the gap between germline ends came to 15 bases. CDR3 in amino acids: CASSYSNEMGGPQHF. For the CDR3, the DNA is TGTGCCAGCAGTTACTCGAACGAAATGGGGGGGCCCCAGCATTTT.

The rearrangement uses TRBV5-1 and TRBJ1-2; D is undetermined. Germline CDR1 SGHRS, CDR2 YFSETQ. The ends were cut back, 5 bases at V and 3 bases at J, with 11 bases in the middle. The CDR3 has 13 residues. DNA of the CDR3: TGCGCCAGCAGTTCGGACGTATACTATGGCTACACCTTC. Protein product: CASSSDVYYGYTF.

V and J are TRBV2 and TRBJ1-4; D uncertain. Germline V gene sequence: CDR1 SNHLY, CDR2 FYNNEI. V was cut by 3 bases and J by 8 bases, with 13 bases left in between. CDR3 length equals 14 residues. CDR3 in DNA: TGTGCCAGCAGTGAGGCGCTTCTGGGGGAAAAACTGTTTTTT. It specifies CASSEALLGEKLFF.